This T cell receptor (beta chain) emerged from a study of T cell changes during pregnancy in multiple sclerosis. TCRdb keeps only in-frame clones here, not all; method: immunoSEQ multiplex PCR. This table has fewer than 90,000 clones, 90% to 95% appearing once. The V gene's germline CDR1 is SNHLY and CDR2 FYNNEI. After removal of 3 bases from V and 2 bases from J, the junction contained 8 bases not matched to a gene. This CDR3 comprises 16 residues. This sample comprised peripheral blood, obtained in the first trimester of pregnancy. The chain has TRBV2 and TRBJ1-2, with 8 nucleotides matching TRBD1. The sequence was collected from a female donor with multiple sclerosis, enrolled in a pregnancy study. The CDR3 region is CASSDSGQGPNYGYTF. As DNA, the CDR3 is TGTGCCAGCAGTGACTCTGGACAGGGCCCCAACTATGGCTACACCTTC.